The rows below give T cell receptor beta chains drawn from one sample of a study of metastatic and nonmetastatic thyroid tumors. With MiXCR, TCRdb called clones anew from the PCR reads. The sample carries tens of thousands of clones, roughly an eighth recorded once. The sample consisted of blood. Receptors originate from a female donor with papillary thyroid cancer or a benign thyroid nodule (not recorded which). Some clones in this sample may be carry-over from other donors' samples. CDR3s include the opening cysteine and the closing phenylalanine or tryptophan. The order of the fields is J gene, clone size, D gene, V gene, CDR3 protein, CDR3 DNA. A D gene is named only where the DNA matches it firmly. A row's size may be missing; if present it is once, few, many or a size class.

TRBJ2-5 | many | NA | TRBV14 | CASSQEESGLGTQYF | TGTGCCAGCAGCCAAGAGGAAAGCGGTCTAGGGACCCAGTACTTC
TRBJ1-5 | many | TRBD1 | TRBV6-2/TRBV6-3 | CASSQTGTVRGQPQHF | TGTGCCAGCAGCCAAACCGGGACAGTCCGGGGGCAGCCCCAGCATTTT
TRBJ2-1 | many | NA | TRBV7-9 | CASSLKPKYNEQFF | TGTGCCAGCAGCTTAAAACCAAAGTACAATGAGCAGTTCTTC
TRBJ2-1 | many | NA | TRBV19 | CASSIGGVNEQFF | TGTGCCAGTAGTATTGGGGGAGTCAATGAGCAGTTCTTC
TRBJ2-1 | many | NA | TRBV19 | CASSMQGRTYNEQFF | TGTGCCAGTAGTATGCAGGGCAGGACCTACAATGAGCAGTTCTTC
TRBJ2-3 | many | TRBD1 | TRBV29-1 | CSVTDRGVTDTQYF | TGCAGCGTTACAGACAGGGGTGTCACAGATACGCAGTATTTT
TRBJ1-1 | many | TRBD1 | TRBV2 | CASLDRGPTEAFF | TGTGCCAGCCTGGACAGGGGCCCCACTGAAGCTTTCTTT
TRBJ2-1 | many | NA | TRBV6-2/TRBV6-3 | CASSYRDILREQFF | TGTGCCAGCAGCTACCGGGACATCCTCCGAGAGCAGTTCTTC
TRBJ1-1 | few | TRBD1 | TRBV28 | CASSLEGRGYLGYTEAFF | TGTGCCAGCAGTTTAGAGGGCAGGGGGTATTTGGGGTACACTGAAGCTTTCTTT
TRBJ2-7 | many | NA | TRBV6-6 | CASSYSAGNEQYF | TGTGCCAGCAGTTACTCAGCCGGAAACGAGCAGTACTTC
TRBJ2-3 | many | TRBD2 | TRBV20-1 | CSATGGTSGPSTDTQYF | TGCAGTGCTACGGGCGGGACTAGCGGACCCAGCACAGATACGCAGTATTTT
TRBJ2-7 | many | NA | TRBV11-1 | CASSLLWGQHSHEQYF | TGTGCCAGCAGCTTACTCTGGGGCCAACACAGCCACGAGCAGTACTTC
TRBJ2-2 | many | NA | TRBV6-4 | CASSESDRSTGELFF | TGTGCCAGCAGTGAGAGCGACAGATCCACCGGGGAGCTGTTTTTT
TRBJ2-3 | many | NA | TRBV9 | CASTRHASTDTQYF | TGTGCCAGCACCCGCCACGCTAGCACAGATACGCAGTATTTT
TRBJ1-5 | few | TRBD1 | TRBV7-8 | CSSSSGQGRAQPQHF | TGTTCCAGCAGCTCCGGACAGGGTCGGGCTCAGCCCCAGCATTTT
TRBJ2-1 | few | TRBD2 | TRBV29-1 | CSVGAYGVAGAYNEQFF | TGCAGCGTTGGGGCGTATGGGGTAGCGGGAGCCTACAATGAGCAGTTCTTC
TRBJ2-5 | many | NA | TRBV28 | CASSFHPKAETQYF | TGTGCCAGCAGTTTCCACCCCAAAGCGGAGACCCAGTACTTC
TRBJ1-3 | many | NA | TRBV28 | CASSLIVGDTIYF | TGTGCCAGCAGTTTGATCGTCGGGGACACCATATATTTT
TRBJ2-7 | NA | NA | TRBV20-1 | CIARDGSARVNYEQYF | TGCATTGCTAGAGACGGCTCCGCGCGGGTGAACTACGAGCAGTACTTC
TRBJ1-6 | NA | NA | TRBV27 | CASKAVGLYNSPIHF | TGTGCCAGCAAGGCGGTGGGCTTATATAATTCACCCATCCACTTT
TRBJ2-3 | many | TRBD2 | TRBV28 | CASKSLPTSGRSDTQYF | TGTGCCAGCAAATCCCTTCCGACTAGCGGGAGATCAGATACGCAGTATTTT
TRBJ2-7 | many | TRBD1 | TRBV27 | CASSRNRGGYEQYF | TGTGCCAGCAGCCGGAACAGGGGCGGCTACGAGCAGTACTTC
TRBJ2-1 | few | NA | TRBV6-1 | CASTRLESRNEQFF | TGTGCCAGCACCCGACTAGAGTCCCGCAATGAGCAGTTCTTC
TRBJ1-2 | many | NA | TRBV10-1 | CASTQKGCRYTYGYTF | TGCGCCAGCACCCAAAAAGGCTGTCGATATACCTATGGCTACACCTTC
TRBJ2-2 | many | NA | TRBV9 | CASSDTTNTGELFF | TGTGCCAGCAGCGATACGACGAACACCGGGGAGCTGTTTTTT
TRBJ1-1 | many | NA | TRBV28 | CASSPSMGATEAFF | TGTGCCAGCAGTCCATCGATGGGGGCAACTGAAGCTTTCTTT
TRBJ2-7 | NA | NA | TRBV6-1 | CASSSHGPSERAYEQYF | TGTGCCAGCAGTTCCCACGGTCCTAGCGAGAGGGCCTACGAGCAGTACTTC
TRBJ2-3 | many | TRBD2 | TRBV27 | CASSLVEGGPSTDTQYF | TGTGCCAGCAGTTTAGTGGAGGGAGGGCCCTCGACAGATACGCAGTATTTT
TRBJ2-7 | few | TRBD2 | TRBV6-1 | CASRDLAGGWEQYF | TGTGCCAGCAGAGACCTAGCGGGAGGTTGGGAGCAGTACTTC
TRBJ2-3 | many | NA | TRBV6-1 | CASSFGGSTDTQYF | TGTGCCAGCAGCTTCGGCGGGAGCACAGATACGCAGTATTTT
TRBJ2-1 | many | TRBD2 | TRBV19 | CASSKGLAGGVYNEQFF | TGTGCCAGTAGTAAGGGACTAGCGGGAGGGGTCTACAATGAGCAGTTCTTC
TRBJ1-5 | many | NA | TRBV6-2/TRBV6-3 | CASSYPSLRSPNQPQHF | TGTGCCAGCAGTTACCCGTCCTTACGGTCACCCAATCAGCCCCAGCATTTT
TRBJ1-2 | many | NA | TRBV20-1 | CSGKEVRDTLRRGYTF | TGCAGTGGGAAAGAGGTCCGGGACACTTTGAGGCGTGGCTACACCTTC
TRBJ2-4 | many | NA | TRBV25-1 | CASSEGTLRYF | TGTGCCAGCAGTGAAGGGACGCTACGGTACTTC
TRBJ2-5 | many | TRBD2 | TRBV18 | CASSLTSGGKETQYF | TGTGCCAGCTCACTGACTAGCGGAGGGAAAGAGACCCAGTACTTC
TRBJ2-5 | many | NA | TRBV6-2/TRBV6-3 | CASRPRGRGETQYF | TGTGCCAGCAGACCCAGGGGGAGGGGTGAGACCCAGTACTTC
TRBJ2-7 | NA | TRBD1 | TRBV11-1 | CASSLNWGTGNNEQYF | TGTGCCAGCAGCCTCAACTGGGGGACAGGGAACAACGAGCAGTACTTC
TRBJ2-5 | few | NA | TRBV19 | CATSGTGRETQYF | TGTGCCACTTCCGGTACAGGGCGGGAGACCCAGTACTTC
TRBJ2-1 | many | TRBD1 | TRBV5-5 | CASSLSPRTGWGYNEQFF | TGTGCCAGCAGCTTGTCGCCTAGGACAGGGTGGGGCTACAATGAGCAGTTCTTC
TRBJ2-2 | many | NA | TRBV6-2/TRBV6-3 | CATPSYTGELFF | TGTGCCACCCCTAGTTACACCGGGGAGCTGTTTTTT
TRBJ1-1 | NA | NA | TRBV12-3/TRBV12-4 | CASNSLDSGREAFF | TGTGCCAGCAACAGTTTAGATTCAGGGAGGGAAGCTTTCTTT
TRBJ1-1 | many | NA | TRBV6-2/TRBV6-3 | CASSWDWTQALNTEAFF | TGTGCCAGCAGTTGGGACTGGACCCAAGCATTGAACACTGAAGCTTTCTTT
TRBJ2-7 | many | NA | TRBV20-1 | CSAPRGNEQYF | TGCAGTGCTCCCCGAGGGAACGAGCAGTACTTC
TRBJ2-3 | many | NA | TRBV2 | CASRVTGIVGDTQYF | TGTGCCAGCAGAGTGACGGGGATAGTAGGGGATACGCAGTATTTT
TRBJ2-2 | NA | TRBD1 | TRBV5-4 | CASSSQGADTGELFF | TGTGCCAGCAGCTCCCAGGGGGCAGACACCGGGGAGCTGTTTTTT
TRBJ2-7 | few | NA | TRBV19 | CASSIDRVERYF | TGTGCCAGTAGTATAGACAGGGTCGAGCGGTACTTC
TRBJ1-4 | NA | NA | TRBV4-2 | CASSQDKDSFEKLFF | TGTGCCAGCAGCCAAGATAAGGACAGTTTTGAAAAACTGTTTTTT
TRBJ2-1 | many | NA | TRBV12-3/TRBV12-4 | CASSFGSRGLKFTDEQFF | TGTGCCAGCAGTTTCGGGAGTCGGGGGCTGAAATTCACGGATGAGCAGTTCTTC
TRBJ1-5 | many | TRBD1 | TRBV6-1 | CASSTGQGPNQPQHF | TGTGCCAGCAGCACAGGACAGGGACCCAATCAGCCCCAGCATTTT
TRBJ2-1 | many | TRBD2 | TRBV18 | CASSPRREGGNEQFF | TGTGCCAGCTCACCACGGCGGGAGGGGGGCAATGAGCAGTTCTTC
TRBJ1-5 | NA | NA | TRBV6-1 | CASSAPVGEITNQPQHF | TGTGCCAGCAGTGCTCCTGTGGGCGAGATTACAAATCAGCCCCAGCATTTT
TRBJ2-1 | many | TRBD1 | TRBV11-1 | CASSLGQGWDNEQFF | TGTGCCAGCAGCCTCGGACAGGGATGGGACAATGAGCAGTTCTTC
TRBJ1-1 | NA | NA | TRBV6-5 | CASSYVVNTEALF | TGTGCCAGCAGTTACGTGGTGAACACTGAAGCTTTATTT
TRBJ2-5 | many | NA | TRBV5-1 | CASSSGRRDTGETQYF | TGCGCCAGCAGCTCCGGGCGGAGGGACACAGGGGAGACCCAGTACTTC
TRBJ1-5 | many | NA | TRBV7-6 | CASSLGPNPNQPQHF | TGTGCCAGCAGCTTGGGTCCTAACCCCAATCAGCCCCAGCATTTT
TRBJ2-1 | few | TRBD2 | TRBV6-2/TRBV6-3 | CASSYSAGGNEQFF | TGTGCCAGCAGTTACTCCGCGGGGGGCAATGAGCAGTTCTTC